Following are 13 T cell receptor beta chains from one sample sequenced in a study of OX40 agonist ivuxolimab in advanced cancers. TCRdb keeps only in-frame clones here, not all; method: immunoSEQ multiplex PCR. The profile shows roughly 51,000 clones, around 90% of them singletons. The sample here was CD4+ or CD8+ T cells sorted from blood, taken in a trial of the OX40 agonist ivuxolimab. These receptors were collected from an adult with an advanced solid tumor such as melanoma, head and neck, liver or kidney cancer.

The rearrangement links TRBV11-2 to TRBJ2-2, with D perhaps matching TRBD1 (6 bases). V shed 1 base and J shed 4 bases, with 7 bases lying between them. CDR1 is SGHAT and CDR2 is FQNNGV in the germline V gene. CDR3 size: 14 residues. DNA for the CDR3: TGTGCCAGCAGCTTAGTACAGGGCACCGGGGAGCTGTTTTTT. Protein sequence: CASSLVQGTGELFF.

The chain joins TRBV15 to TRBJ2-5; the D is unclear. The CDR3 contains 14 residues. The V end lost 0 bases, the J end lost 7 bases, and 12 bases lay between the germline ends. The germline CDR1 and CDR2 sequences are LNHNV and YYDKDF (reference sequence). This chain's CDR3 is CATSRDMTERTQYF. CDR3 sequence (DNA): TGTGCCACCAGCAGAGATATGACGGAGCGGACCCAGTACTTC.

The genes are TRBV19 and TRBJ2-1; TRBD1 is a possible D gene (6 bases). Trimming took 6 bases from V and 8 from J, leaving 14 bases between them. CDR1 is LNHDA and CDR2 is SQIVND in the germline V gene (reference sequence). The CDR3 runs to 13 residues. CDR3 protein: CASRATGLDEQFF. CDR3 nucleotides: TGTGCCAGTAGGGCTACAGGGTTGGATGAGCAGTTCTTC.

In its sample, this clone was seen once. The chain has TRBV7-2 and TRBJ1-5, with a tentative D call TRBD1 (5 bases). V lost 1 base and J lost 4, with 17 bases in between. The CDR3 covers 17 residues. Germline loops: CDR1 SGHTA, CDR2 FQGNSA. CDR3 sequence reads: CASSLDAGGGWNQPQHF. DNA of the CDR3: TGTGCCAGCAGCTTAGATGCGGGGGGAGGTTGGAATCAGCCCCAGCATTTT.

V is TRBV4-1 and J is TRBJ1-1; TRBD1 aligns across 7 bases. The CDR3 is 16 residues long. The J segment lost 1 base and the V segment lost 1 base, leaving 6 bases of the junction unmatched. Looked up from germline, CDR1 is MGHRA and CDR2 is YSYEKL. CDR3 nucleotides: TGCGCCAGCAGCCAAGCAGAAGGGACAGAGAACACTGAAGCTTTCTTT. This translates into CASSQAEGTENTEAFF.

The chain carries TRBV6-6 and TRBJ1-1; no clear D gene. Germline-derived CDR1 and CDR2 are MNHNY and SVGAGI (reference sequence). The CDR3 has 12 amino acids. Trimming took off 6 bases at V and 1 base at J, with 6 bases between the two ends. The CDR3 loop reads CASSGPNTEAFF. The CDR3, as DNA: TGTGCCAGCAGCGGACCGAACACTGAAGCTTTCTTT.

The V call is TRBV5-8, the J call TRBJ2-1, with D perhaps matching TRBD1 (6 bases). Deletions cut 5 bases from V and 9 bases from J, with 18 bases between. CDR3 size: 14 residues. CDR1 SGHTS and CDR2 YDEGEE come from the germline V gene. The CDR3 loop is CASSFPQGGREQFF. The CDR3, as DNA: TGTGCCAGCAGTTTCCCACAAGGGGGTCGTGAGCAGTTCTTC.

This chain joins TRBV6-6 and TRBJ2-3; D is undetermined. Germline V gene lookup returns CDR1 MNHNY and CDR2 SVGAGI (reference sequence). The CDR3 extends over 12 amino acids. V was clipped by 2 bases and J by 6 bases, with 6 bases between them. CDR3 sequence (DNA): TGTGCCAGCAGTTACCTTGGGGATACGCAGTATTTT. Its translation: CASSYLGDTQYF.

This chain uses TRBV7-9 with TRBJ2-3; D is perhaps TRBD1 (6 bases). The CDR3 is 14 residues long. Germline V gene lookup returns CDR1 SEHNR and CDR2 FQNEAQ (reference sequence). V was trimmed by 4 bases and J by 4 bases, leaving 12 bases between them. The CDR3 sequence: CASSSWTEPDTQYF. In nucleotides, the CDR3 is TGTGCCAGCAGCTCGTGGACAGAGCCAGATACGCAGTATTTT.

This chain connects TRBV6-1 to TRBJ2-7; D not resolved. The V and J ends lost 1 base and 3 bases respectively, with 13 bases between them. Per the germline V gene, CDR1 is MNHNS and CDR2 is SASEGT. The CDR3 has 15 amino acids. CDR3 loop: CASSEGVSHGYEQYV. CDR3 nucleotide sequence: TGTGCCAGCAGTGAAGGAGTGAGCCATGGCTACGAGCAGTACGTC.

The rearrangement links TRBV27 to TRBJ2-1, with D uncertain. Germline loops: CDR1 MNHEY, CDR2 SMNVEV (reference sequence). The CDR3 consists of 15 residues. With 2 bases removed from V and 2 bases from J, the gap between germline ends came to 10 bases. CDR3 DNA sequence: TGTGCCAGCAGTTTAGTTGGTTTACCCTACAATGAGCAGTTCTTC. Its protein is CASSLVGLPYNEQFF.

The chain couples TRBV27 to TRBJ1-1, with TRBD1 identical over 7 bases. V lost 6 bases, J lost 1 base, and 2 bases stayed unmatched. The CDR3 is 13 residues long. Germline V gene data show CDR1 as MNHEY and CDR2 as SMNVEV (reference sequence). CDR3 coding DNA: TGTGCCAGCAGACAGGGGCCGAACACTGAAGCTTTCTTT. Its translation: CASRQGPNTEAFF.

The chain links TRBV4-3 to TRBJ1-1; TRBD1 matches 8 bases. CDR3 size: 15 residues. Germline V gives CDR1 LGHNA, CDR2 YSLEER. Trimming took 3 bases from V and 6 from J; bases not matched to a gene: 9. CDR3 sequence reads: CASSHRTGPGPEAFF. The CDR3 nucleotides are TGCGCCAGCAGCCACAGGACAGGGCCGGGACCTGAAGCTTTCTTT.